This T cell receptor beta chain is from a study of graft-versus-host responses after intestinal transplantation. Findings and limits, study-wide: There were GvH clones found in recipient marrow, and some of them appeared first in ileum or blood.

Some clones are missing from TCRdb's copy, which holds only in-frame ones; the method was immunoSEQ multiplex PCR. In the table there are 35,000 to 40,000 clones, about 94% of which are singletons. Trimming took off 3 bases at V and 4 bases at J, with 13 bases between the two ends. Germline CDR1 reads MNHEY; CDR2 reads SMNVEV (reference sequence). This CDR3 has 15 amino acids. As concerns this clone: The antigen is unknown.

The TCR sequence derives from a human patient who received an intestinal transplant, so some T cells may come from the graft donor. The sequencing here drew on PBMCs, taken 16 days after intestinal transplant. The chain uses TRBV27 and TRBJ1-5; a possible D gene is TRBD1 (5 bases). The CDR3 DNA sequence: TGTGCCAGCAGTTTCTCCCTGGGGGGTAATCAGCCCCAGCATTTT. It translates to CASSFSLGGNQPQHF.